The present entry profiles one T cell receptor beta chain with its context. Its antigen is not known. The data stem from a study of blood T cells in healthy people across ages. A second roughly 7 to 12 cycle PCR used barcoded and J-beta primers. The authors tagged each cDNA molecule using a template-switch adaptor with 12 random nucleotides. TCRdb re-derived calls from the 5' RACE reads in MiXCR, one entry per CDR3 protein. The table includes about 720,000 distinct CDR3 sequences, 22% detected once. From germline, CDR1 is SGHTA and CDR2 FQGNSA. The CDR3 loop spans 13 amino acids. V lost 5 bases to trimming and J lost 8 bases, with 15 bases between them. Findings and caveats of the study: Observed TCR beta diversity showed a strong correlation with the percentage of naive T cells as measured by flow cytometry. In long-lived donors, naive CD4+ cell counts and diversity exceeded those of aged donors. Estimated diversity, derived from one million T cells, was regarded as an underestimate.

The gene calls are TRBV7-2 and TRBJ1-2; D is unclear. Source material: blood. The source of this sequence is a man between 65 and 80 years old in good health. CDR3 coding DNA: TGTGCCAGCAGCCCGGACCCGCTGGGCGGCTACACCTTC. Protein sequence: CASSPDPLGGYTF.